The present T cell receptor beta chain was sequenced within a study of metastatic and nonmetastatic thyroid tumors. In the study overall: From malignant and benign thyroid patients, repertoires in blood and in tumor or nodule tissue were compared. Whole-study results and caveats: It was reported that TCR beta diversity was significantly higher in malignant thyroid tumors than benign nodules, in blood and tumor.

Source study methods: A papillary thyroid cancer distant-metastasis classifier was built from CDR3 differences across clinicopathological groups. TCRdb called clones again from the PCR reads with MiXCR. These V and J calls are TCRdb output, not the study's own analysis. The repertoire includes tens of thousands of clones, more than 13% of them detected once, and about 3.9% sits in the top ten. CDR1 and CDR2 from the germline V gene are SGDLS and YYNGEE. CDR3 size: 14 residues. The V end lost 6 bases, the J end lost 5 bases, and 12 bases lay between the germline ends. The entire patient cohort was treatment-naive prior to thyroid surgery. This clone has ten or more counts. Its antigen remains unknown.

This clonotype was obtained from a female donor with papillary thyroid cancer or a benign thyroid nodule (not recorded which). Some clones in this sample may be carry-over from other donors' samples. The rearrangement joins TRBV9 to TRBJ2-6, with D unresolved. The specimen sequenced was blood. CDR3 nucleotides: TGTGCCAGCACGGCGGACCACAGGGCCAACGTCCTGACTTTC. It is translated as CASTADHRANVLTF.